This T cell receptor beta chain was sequenced during a study of blood T cell repertoires in COVID-19. Overall study: The United States, Italy and Spain were the sources of the acute and convalescent COVID-19 samples.

Clones were read by immunoSEQ multiplex PCR, and TCRdb kept only the in-frame ones, dropping some. The sample includes 90,000 to 150,000 clones, about 83% of them seen just once. The CDR3 totals 14 residues. From germline, CDR1 is SGHDT and CDR2 YYEEEE. Trimming removed 4 bases at V and 5 bases at J, with 12 bases between. This receptor was identified in a woman in her forties or fifties with acute or convalescent COVID-19. J is TRBJ2-2 and V is TRBV5-6; TRBD2 might be the D (6 bases). Sequencing was carried out using peripheral blood. The chain's CDR3 is CASSRVGGTGELFF. The CDR3 DNA sequence: TGTGCCAGCAGCCGGGTCGGAGGGACCGGGGAGCTGTTTTTT.